A single T cell receptor (beta chain) is shown here with its context. This clone was seen many times. There is no known antigen for this receptor. Within one base of it there is no much larger clone, and no base qualities were kept. The sample belongs to a study of shared clonotypes between healthy human individuals (dated by TCRdb to about 2020). A note on the overall study: A couple of women and three men aged 18 to 49 years were included in the cohort. Libraries were prepared and TCR repertoires were sequenced by different laboratories using diverse techniques, in order to increase sequencing depth and limit assay-specific biases. Per donor, three plates each were used for CD4 naive and CD4 memory, two for CD8 naive, and one for CD8 memory. To estimate repertoire size and how much clonotypes are shared between individuals, the study performed deep sequencing of blood TCR repertoires from roughly five healthy adults. Each donor's leukapheresis produced roughly between roughly 0.85 and 9.5 billion PBMCs. Study-wide findings and limitations: Only blood was sampled, and tissue TCR repertoires likely differ from those in blood. Higher generation probabilities were observed for clonotypes shared by all four sorted-subset donors than for non-shared clonotypes. The small number of donors limited the genetic and exposure-history diversity represented. Pairwise subsampling led to the expectation that sequencing depth would affect the degree of clonotype sharing among donors. Rarefaction of sorted-subset datasets indicated incomplete sequencing despite the large sequencing depth. Across a few donors, 4.5% to 6.5% of naive CD4, roughly 3.8% of naive CD8, 2% to 2.5% of memory CD4, and approximately 0.42% of memory CD8 clonotypes were shared. Naive subsets generally had larger estimated clonotype richness than memory subsets did.

Donors were healthy HIV-negative adults with no recently reported acute infections or vaccinations. Every donor was a Caucasian adult residing in Nashville, Tennessee, USA. CD8 memory samples combined magnetically selected CD45RO+ cells with CCR7-negative CD45RA+ effector memory (TemRA) cells. Blood was collected by leukapheresis, and PBMCs were isolated by Ficoll-Histopaque density gradient centrifugation and then cryopreserved in liquid nitrogen vapor phase. Analytical flow cytometry was used to check the purity and quantity of every magnetically sorted T cell population. Genomic DNA was isolated from each sorted fraction and quantified by UV absorbance on a Nanodrop 2000c. TCR CDR3 regions were amplified from genomic DNA by multiplex PCR using the deep immunoSEQ assay. Genomic DNA extracted from each cell subset was distributed evenly over all wells of several immunoSEQ 96-well plates, and each plate served as one replicate. For sorted subsets, each replicate PCR was loaded with around 200 ng genomic DNA, equivalent to 30,000 to 35,000 T cell genomes. The purified libraries were quantified using a Qubit 3.0 fluorometer, sized with a Bioanalyzer 2100, and then quantified again using the KAPA Library Quantification kit. Every immunoSEQ 96-well plate was sequenced on a separate single-read 150-cycle Illumina NextSeq 550 flow cell. The original pipeline was this. Because the immunoSEQ output held only junctional sequences and lacked quality scores, the filtering could not match the filtering applied to full-length reads. Sequences were annotated with PyIR, a Python wrapper for IgBLAST v1.9, using IMGT germline references to assign V/J genes and CDR3. Reads with weak V/J assignments (E-value above 1e-6), missing CDR3, stop codons, out-of-frame junctions, or ambiguous translated residues were removed. V3J clonotypes were defined by identical inferred V gene, J gene, and CDR3 amino acid sequence. To compute the percentage overlap between repertoires, the number of shared unique clonotypes was divided by the size of the smaller repertoire. RTK rarefaction, the Chao1 estimator, and Recon v2.1 estimates of unobserved clonotypes were used to assess repertoire richness. Generation probabilities were computed with OLGA for all TCRbeta clonotypes obtained by the gDNA method from four donors. The immuneACCESS repertoire file appears here via TCRdb, limited to in-frame rearrangements. These files lack a portion of the clones; in checked studies, under half of the deficit traces to unresolved V genes, and the cause of the others is not known. That table gives V, J and clone size, and the DNA gave D and trimming. The sample contains about 110,000 clones, 68% of them found a single time. The ten largest account for around 26% of the sample.

V is pared back by 7 bases and J by 5 bases, with 23 bases lying between the germline termini. From the germline V gene (reference sequence), CDR1 is MNHNY and CDR2 is SVGAGI. The CDR3 runs 16 residues from the cysteine to the phenylalanine. The DNA shown is the 48-base CDR3, in frame from base 1. Sequencing was done on a sample of memory CD8+ T cells sorted from blood. Reading the label with the study, this specimen's cell subset or site is: CD45RO+ cells pooled with CCR7-negative TemRA cells. The clonotype originates from a woman aged 25 to 39 in good health. This receptor chain uses TRBV6-6 and TRBJ2-5; TRBD1 is possibly the D segment (5 matching bases). The encoded CDR3 is CASTRTKAHYEETQYF. The DNA sequence reads TGTGCCAGCACAAGGACAAAGGCGCACTATGAGGAGACCCAGTACTTC.